These T cell receptor beta chains were read from a single sample in a study of cytomegalovirus exposure and HLA in healthy donors. The table came from immunoSEQ multiplex PCR; TCRdb's copy has only in-frame clones and leaves some out. The repertoire holds 200,000 to 250,000 clones, with over 80% as singletons. The sequenced sample was PBMCs. These receptors originate from a woman in her 30s in good health and CMV-seropositive. Each CDR3 is given with its conserved first and last residue. The D gene is left open where the match is weak.

>15|NA|TRBJ2-2|TRBV7-9
CASSLAAPGPGELFF
TGTGCCAGCAGCTTAGCCGCCCCAGGGCCCGGGGAGCTGTTTTTT
>13|TRBD2|TRBJ2-5|TRBV6-6
CASMPGGEETQYF
TGTGCCAGCATGCCGGGAGGGGAAGAGACCCAGTACTTC
>15|TRBD1|TRBJ1-5|TRBV27
CASSLTGQGLEPQHF
TGTGCCAGCAGTTTGACGGGACAGGGGCTTGAGCCCCAGCATTTT
>14|TRBD1|TRBJ2-7|TRBV9
CASSRGQGEWEQYF
TGTGCCAGCAGCCGGGGACAGGGGGAATGGGAGCAGTACTTC
>16|NA|TRBJ2-3|TRBV25-1
CASSEGRGQGSDTQYF
TGTGCCAGCAGTGAAGGTAGGGGTCAGGGTTCAGATACGCAGTATTTT
>17|NA|TRBJ1-2|TRBV13
CASSLSVGAAANYGYTF
TGTGCCAGCAGCTTATCGGTAGGGGCGGCTGCTAACTATGGCTACACCTTC
>12|NA|TRBJ1-1|TRBV14
CASSHQASEAFF
TGTGCCAGCAGCCACCAGGCTAGTGAAGCTTTCTTT
>14|NA|TRBJ2-7|TRBV9
CASSPSRGSYEQYF
TGTGCCAGCAGCCCTAGCCGGGGGTCCTACGAGCAGTACTTC
>17|TRBD2|TRBJ2-7|TRBV11-2
CASSLDFGLAGTYEQYF
TGTGCCAGCAGCTTAGATTTTGGCCTAGCGGGAACCTACGAGCAGTACTTC
>16|NA|TRBJ1-1|TRBV19
CASSTVARERGTEAFF
TGTGCCAGTAGCACAGTTGCCAGGGAGCGAGGGACTGAAGCTTTCTTT